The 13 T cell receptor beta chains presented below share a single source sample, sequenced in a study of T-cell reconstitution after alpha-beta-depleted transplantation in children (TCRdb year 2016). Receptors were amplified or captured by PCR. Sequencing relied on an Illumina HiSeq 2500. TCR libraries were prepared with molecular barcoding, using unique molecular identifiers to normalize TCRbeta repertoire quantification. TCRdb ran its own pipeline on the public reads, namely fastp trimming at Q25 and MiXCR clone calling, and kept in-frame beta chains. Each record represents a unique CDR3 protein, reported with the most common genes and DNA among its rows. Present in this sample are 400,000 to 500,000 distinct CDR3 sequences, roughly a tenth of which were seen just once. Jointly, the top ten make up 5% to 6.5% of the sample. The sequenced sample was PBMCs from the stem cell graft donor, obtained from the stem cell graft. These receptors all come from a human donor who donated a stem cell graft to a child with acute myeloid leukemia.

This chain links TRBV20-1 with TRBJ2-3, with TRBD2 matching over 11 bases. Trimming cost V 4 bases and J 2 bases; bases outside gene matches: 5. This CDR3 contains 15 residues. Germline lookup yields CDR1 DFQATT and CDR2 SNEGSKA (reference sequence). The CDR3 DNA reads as TGCAGTGCTAACCGACTAGCGGGGAACACAGATACGCAGTATTTT. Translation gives CSANRLAGNTDTQYF.

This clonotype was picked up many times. The DNA for the CDR3 is TGCAGTCTATCATGTCTTCATCAAGAGACCCAGTACTTC. It codes for CSLSCLHQETQYF. The rearrangement joins TRBV20-1 to TRBJ2-5; D is uncertain. This CDR3 comprises 13 residues. Germline CDR1 is DFQATT and CDR2 is SNEGSKA (reference sequence). V was shortened by 8 bases and J by 2 bases, with 15 bases between the two germline ends.

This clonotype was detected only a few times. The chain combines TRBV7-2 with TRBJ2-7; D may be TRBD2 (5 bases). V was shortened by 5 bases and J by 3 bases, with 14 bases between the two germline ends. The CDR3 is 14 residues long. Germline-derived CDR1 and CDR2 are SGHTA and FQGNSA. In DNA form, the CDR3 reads TGTGCCAGCAGCGAGGGCAGTTGGAACTACGAGCAGTACGTC. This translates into CASSEGSWNYEQYV.

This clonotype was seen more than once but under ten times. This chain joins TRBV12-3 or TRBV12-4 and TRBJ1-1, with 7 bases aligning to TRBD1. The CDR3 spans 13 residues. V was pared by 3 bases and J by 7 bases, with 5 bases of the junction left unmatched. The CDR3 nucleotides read TGTGCCAGCAGTTTCCAAAGACAGGGTGAAGCTTTCTTT. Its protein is CASSFQRQGEAFF.

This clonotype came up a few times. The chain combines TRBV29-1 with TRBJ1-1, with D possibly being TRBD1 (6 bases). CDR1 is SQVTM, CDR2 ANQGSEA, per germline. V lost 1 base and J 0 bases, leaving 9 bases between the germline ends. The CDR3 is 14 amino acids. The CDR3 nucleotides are TGCAGCGTTGAAGGGGGGCAGATGAACACTGAAGCTTTCTTT. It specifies CSVEGGQMNTEAFF.

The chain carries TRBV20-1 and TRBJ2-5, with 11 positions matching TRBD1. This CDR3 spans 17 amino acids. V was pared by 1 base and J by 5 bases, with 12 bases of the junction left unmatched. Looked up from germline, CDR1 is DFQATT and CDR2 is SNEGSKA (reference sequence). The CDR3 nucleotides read TGCAGTGCTAGAGCCACCCGGACAGGGGGCGACTGGGAGACCCAGTACTTC. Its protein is CSARATRTGGDWETQYF.

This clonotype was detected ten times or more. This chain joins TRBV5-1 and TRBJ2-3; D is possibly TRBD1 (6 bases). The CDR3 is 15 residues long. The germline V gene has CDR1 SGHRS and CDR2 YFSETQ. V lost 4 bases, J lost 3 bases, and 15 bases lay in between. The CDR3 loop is CASSIQGPPTDTQYF. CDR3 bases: TGCGCCAGCAGCATACAGGGCCCTCCTACAGATACGCAGTATTTT.

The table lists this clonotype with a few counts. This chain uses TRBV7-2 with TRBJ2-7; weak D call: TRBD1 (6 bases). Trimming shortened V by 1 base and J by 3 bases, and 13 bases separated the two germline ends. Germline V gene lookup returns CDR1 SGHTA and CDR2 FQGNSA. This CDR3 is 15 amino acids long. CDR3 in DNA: TGTGCCAGCAGCTTAGACCCGGGACACCTCTACGAGCAGTACTTC. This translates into CASSLDPGHLYEQYF. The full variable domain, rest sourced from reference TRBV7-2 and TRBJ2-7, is GAGVSQSPSNKVTEKGKDVELRCDPISGHTALYWYRQSLGQGLEFLIYFQGNSAPDKSGLPSDRFSAERTGGSVSTLTIQRTQQEDSAVYLCASSLDPGHLYEQYFGPGTRLTVT.

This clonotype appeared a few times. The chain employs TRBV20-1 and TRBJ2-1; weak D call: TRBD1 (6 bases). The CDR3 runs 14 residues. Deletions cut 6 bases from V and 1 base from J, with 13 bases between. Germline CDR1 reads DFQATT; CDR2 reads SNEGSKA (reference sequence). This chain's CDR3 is CSAVDRRSYNEQFF. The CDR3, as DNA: TGCAGTGCCGTCGACAGGCGGTCCTACAATGAGCAGTTCTTC.

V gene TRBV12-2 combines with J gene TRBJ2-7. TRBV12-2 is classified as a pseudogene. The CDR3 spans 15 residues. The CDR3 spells CASRLFSGDSYEQYV. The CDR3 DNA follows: TGTGCAAGTCGCCTCTTCTCGGGGGACTCATACGAGCAGTACGTC.

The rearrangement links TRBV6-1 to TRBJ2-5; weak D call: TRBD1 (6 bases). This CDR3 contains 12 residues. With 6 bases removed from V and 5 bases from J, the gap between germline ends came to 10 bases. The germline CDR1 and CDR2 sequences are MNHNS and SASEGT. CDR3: CASSDRFETQYF. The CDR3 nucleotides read TGTGCCAGCAGCGACAGGTTTGAGACCCAGTACTTC.

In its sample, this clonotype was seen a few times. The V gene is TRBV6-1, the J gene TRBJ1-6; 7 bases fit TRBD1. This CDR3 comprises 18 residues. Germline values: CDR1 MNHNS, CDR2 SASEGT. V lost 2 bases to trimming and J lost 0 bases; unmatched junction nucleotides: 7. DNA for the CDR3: TGTGCCAGCAGTGAATTGGGACAGAGGAGCTCCTATAATTCACCCCTCCACTTT. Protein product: CASSELGQRSSYNSPLHF.

CDR3 in amino acids: CASRYTGGAGNTIYF. CDR3 coding DNA: TGTGCCAGCAGATATACAGGGGGAGCTGGAAACACCATATATTTT. V and J are TRBV7-9 and TRBJ1-3; 8 bases fit TRBD1. This CDR3 is built from 15 residues. The junction had 6 bases not matched to a gene; V was cut back by 6 bases and J by 2 bases. Germline-derived CDR1 and CDR2 are SEHNR and FQNEAQ (reference sequence).